This T cell receptor (beta chain) was identified during a study of T cell changes during pregnancy in multiple sclerosis. Clones were sequenced by immunoSEQ multiplex PCR, and TCRdb holds only the in-frame ones, with some missing. The sample yields around 100,000 clones, 90% seen once. The TCR sequence derives from a female donor in good health, enrolled as a control in a pregnancy study. The sample was peripheral blood, taken in the second trimester of pregnancy.

CDR3 sequence: CASSDSGANVLTF. CDR3 bases: TGTGCCAGCTCAGACTCTGGGGCCAACGTCCTGACTTTC. The chain employs TRBV6-4 and TRBJ2-6; D gene uncertain. Germline V lookup: CDR1 MRHNA, CDR2 SNTAGT. Trimming left V 8 bases short and J 0 bases short, with 5 bases between. This CDR3 is built from 13 residues.